Sequencing of this T cell receptor beta chain was carried out in a study of T-cell reconstitution after alpha-beta-depleted transplantation in children. Trimming took off 2 bases at V and 6 bases at J, with 12 bases between the two ends. This CDR3 comprises 14 residues. Study-wide points: By about two months after transplant, alpha-beta T cells reportedly arose from several hundred graft clones that had expanded.

Unique molecular identifiers were used to barcode this TCRbeta library. TCRdb independently ran MiXCR on the PCR reads; one entry per CDR3 protein. The sample has tens of thousands of distinct CDR3 sequences; approximately 6% are singletons. This clonotype appeared many times. Antigen unknown. This TCR came from a female patient between 2 and 15 years old who had a stem cell transplant for aplastic anemia, so the T cells may come from the graft donor. The rearrangement joins TRBV12-3 or TRBV12-4 to TRBJ2-3, with TRBD2 as a possible D gene (7 bases). Here the sequenced sample was PBMCs, mostly from graft donor cells, taken 60 days after TCRalphabeta/CD19-depleted stem cell transplant. The CDR3 coding sequence is TGTGCCAGCAGTTTACGTGGGGGGGCTGATACGCAGTATTTT. Protein: CASSLRGGADTQYF.